A selection of T cell receptor beta chains follows, all from one sample in a study of T-cell reconstitution after alpha-beta-depleted transplantation in children. MiXCR was run by TCRdb on the PCR reads, yielding one entry per CDR3 protein. Here the sample spans nearly 250,000 distinct CDR3 sequences, roughly 8.2% being singletons. The specimen comprised PBMCs, mostly from graft donor cells, sampled 180 days after TCRalphabeta/CD19-depleted stem cell transplant. The receptors stem from a male patient younger than 18 who had a stem cell transplant for acute lymphoblastic leukemia, so the T cells may come from the graft donor. Each CDR3 is given with its conserved first and last residue. Fields, in order: CDR3 length, clone size, D gene, V gene, J gene, CDR3 DNA, CDR3 protein. The D gene is left open where the match is weak. For some rows the clone size is stated as once, few or many, or as a class when expanded; others skip it.

11	many	-	TRBV29-1	TRBJ2-2	TGCAGCGTTGAGAGGGTCGGGGAGCTGTTTTTT	CSVERVGELFF
15	few	-	TRBV14	TRBJ1-4	TGTGCCAGCAGCCACTTGACAGGCGGGAATGAAAAACTGTTTTTT	CASSHLTGGNEKLFF
13	many	-	TRBV6-1	TRBJ1-2	TGTGCCAGCAGTGCACAGGGATACTATGGCTACACCTTC	CASSAQGYYGYTF
20	many	TRBD1	TRBV5-1	TRBJ2-2	TGCGCCAGCAGCTTGCTGATCGGGACAGGGCTCAAAGAGAACACCGGGGAGCTGTTTTTT	CASSLLIGTGLKENTGELFF
15	many	TRBD1	TRBV12-3/TRBV12-4	TRBJ2-2	TGTGCCAGCAGAGGGGACAGGCCATACACCGGGGAGCTGTTTTTT	CASRGDRPYTGELFF
14	-	-	TRBV10-3	TRBJ1-1	TGTGCCATCAGTGAGAGGGCCGAGAACACTGAAGCTTTCTTT	CAISERAENTEAFF
17	many	TRBD2	TRBV7-8	TRBJ2-1	TGTGCCAGCAGCTTTTCCTTAGCGGGAGGGGCCTACAATGAGCAGTTCTTC	CASSFSLAGGAYNEQFF
15	many	-	TRBV19	TRBJ1-3	TGTGCCAGTAGTATGGATAACGTGAGCGGAAACACCATATATTTT	CASSMDNVSGNTIYF
15	many	TRBD2	TRBV7-9	TRBJ2-5	TGTGCCAGCAGCCAATCAGACAGCGGGGAAAAGACCCAGTACTTC	CASSQSDSGEKTQYF
12	many	-	TRBV20-1	TRBJ2-7	TGCAGTGCTAAAGAGGGGATCTACGAGCAGTACTTC	CSAKEGIYEQYF
11	many	-	TRBV29-1	TRBJ2-1	TGCAGCGTTGATCGTGGGGATGAGCAGTTCTTC	CSVDRGDEQFF
12	many	-	TRBV29-1	TRBJ2-7	TGCAGCGTTTCCGACGCCTTGTACGAGCAGTACTTC	CSVSDALYEQYF
14	many	-	TRBV27	TRBJ2-7	TGTGCCAGCAGTTTAGACGGCACCAACTACGAGCAGTACTTC	CASSLDGTNYEQYF
16	many	-	TRBV5-1	TRBJ2-3	TGCGCCAGCAGCTTCCTCAGGGGAGGGGGACCAGATACGCAGTATTTT	CASSFLRGGGPDTQYF
19	many	TRBD1	TRBV4-2	TRBJ1-1	TGTGCCAGCAGCCAAGCCTTCGGACAGGGAGGTCGCATGAACACTGAAGCTTTCTTT	CASSQAFGQGGRMNTEAFF
16	many	-	TRBV28	TRBJ2-7	TGTGCCAGCAGTTTTTGGGGGGGACACAGAACCTACGAGCAGTACTTC	CASSFWGGHRTYEQYF
17	many	-	TRBV7-2	TRBJ2-6	TGTGCCAGCAGCTTATGGGGGGCCAGCTCTGGGGCCAACGTCCTGACTTTC	CASSLWGASSGANVLTF
13	many	-	TRBV13	TRBJ2-1	TGTGCCAGTGGGGCCTCCACATACAATGAGCAGTTCTTC	CASGASTYNEQFF
12	many	-	TRBV5-4	TRBJ2-1	TGTGCCAGCAGCTTGCCGGGACTTGAGCAGTTCTTC	CASSLPGLEQFF
18	many	TRBD2	TRBV7-9	TRBJ2-7	TGTGCCAGCAGCTTAGTAAGGGGCCCCGGGACTAGTCGCTACGAGCAGTACTTC	CASSLVRGPGTSRYEQYF
15	many	TRBD2	TRBV5-1	TRBJ2-7	TGCGCCAGCAGCCCGCAGGGACTAGCGGGCCACGAGCAGTACTTC	CASSPQGLAGHEQYF
14	many	-	TRBV5-1	TRBJ1-6	TGCGCCAGCAGCCCCCGGGAGTATAATTCACCCCTCCACTTT	CASSPREYNSPLHF
18	few	TRBD2	TRBV5-1	TRBJ2-1	TGCGCCAGCAGCTTGCCCCGGGGACTAGCGGGAGAAGGAAGTGAGCAGTTCTTC	CASSLPRGLAGEGSEQFF
11	many	-	TRBV15	TRBJ2-1	TGTGCCACCAGCAGGGGCGCGCTCCTGTTCTTC	CATSRGALLFF
15	many	-	TRBV5-1	TRBJ2-7	TGCGCCAGCAGCTTGGCCGGCAGTAGCTCCTACGAGCAGTACTTC	CASSLAGSSSYEQYF
15	many	-	TRBV7-2	TRBJ2-2	TGTGCCAGCAGCTTAGAGGGACATAACACCGGGGAGCTGTTTTTT	CASSLEGHNTGELFF
15	many	-	TRBV7-3	TRBJ2-2	TGTGCCAGCAGCAAGAGAGTCGGCGACACCGGGGAGCTGTTTTTT	CASSKRVGDTGELFF
14	many	-	TRBV12-3/TRBV12-4	TRBJ2-3	TGTGCCAGCAGTTCAACAGGGAGCACAGATACGCAGTATTTT	CASSSTGSTDTQYF
14	many	-	TRBV4-1	TRBJ2-7	TGCGCCAGCAGCGCAAGTAGCGGATACTACGAGCAGTACTTC	CASSASSGYYEQYF
19	-	-	TRBV18	TRBJ2-1	TGTGCCAGCTCACCGGAGCGGAAGGGGGAGCTCAGCTCCTACAATGAGCAGTTCTTC	CASSPERKGELSSYNEQFF
12	few	-	TRBV24-1	TRBJ1-2	TGTGCCACCAGTGACACAGGGAGTGGCTACACCTTC	CATSDTGSGYTF